One and the same sample provided the 30 T cell receptor beta chains below, sequenced in a study of CD8 T cells in ankylosing spondylitis (dated by TCRdb to the late 2010s). The library relied on 5' RACE. The sample was run on an Illumina HiSeq 2500. TCRdb redid the processing of the public reads, applying fastp at Q25 and MiXCR, and retained in-frame beta chains. Here each entry gathers all rows of one CDR3 protein and keeps the most common genes and DNA. In this sample the table shows around 130,000 distinct CDR3 sequences, about 6.5% of which occur a single time. The top ten hold 9% to 15% of the sample. The sequencing input was blood, either unsorted or a sorted T cell fraction (not recorded which). The receptors come from a male donor with ankylosing spondylitis or in good health (not recorded which).

In this sample, this clonotype turned up many times. The genes are TRBV3-1 and TRBJ2-3; 7 bases are shared with TRBD2. V dropped 1 base and J dropped 0; count of bases not matched to a gene: 1. The CDR3 spans 15 residues. Germline-derived CDR1 and CDR2 are LGHDT and YNNKEL (reference sequence). CDR3 protein: CASSQAGGSTDTQYF. CDR3 in DNA: TGTGCCAGCAGCCAAGCGGGGGGAAGCACAGATACGCAGTATTTT.

On this clonotype: Germline and junction disagree at one end, which may indicate a read error. The rearrangement uses TRBV9 and TRBJ1-6; no definite D call. The CDR3 extends over 14 amino acids. The germline CDR1 and CDR2 sequences are SGDLS and YYNGEE. CDR3 DNA: TGTCCCAGCAGCCTTGCCGGTTTAGGCTCACCCCTCCACTTT. It encodes CPSSLAGLGSPLHF.

This clonotype showed up many times. The chain's CDR3 is CASSQGLAGENTNTGELFF. Here the CDR3 DNA reads TGTGCCAGCAGCCAGGGTCTAGCGGGGGAAAATACGAACACCGGGGAGCTGTTTTTT. The chain combines TRBV3-1 with TRBJ2-2; 10 nucleotides align to TRBD2. Losses at the gene ends were 3 bases for V and 0 bases for J; bases not matched to a gene: 10. Germline-derived CDR1 and CDR2 are LGHDT and YNNKEL (reference sequence). This CDR3 is built from 19 residues. Together with reference TRBV3-1 and TRBJ2-2, the CDR3 gives the full variable domain: DTAVSQTPKYLVTQMGNDKSIKCEQNLGHDTMYWYKQDSKKFLKIMFSYNNKELIINETVPNRFSPKSPDKAHLNLHINSLELGDSAVYFCASSQGLAGENTNTGELFFGEGSRLTVL.

This clonotype showed up many times. The chain employs TRBV5-1 and TRBJ2-1; possible D gene TRBD1, 6 bases. From germline, CDR1 is SGHRS and CDR2 YFSETQ. The CDR3 extends over 14 amino acids. V was shortened by 2 bases and J by 4 bases, with 10 bases between the two germline ends. In DNA form, the CDR3 reads TGCGCCAGCAGCTTCCAGGGGCCTTACAATGAGCAGTTCTTC. The encoded protein is CASSFQGPYNEQFF.

This clonotype was counted at least ten times. The genes are TRBV20-1 and TRBJ2-5; the match to TRBD2 covers 15 bases. V gave up 3 bases and J gave up 4 bases; unmatched junction bases: 12. From germline, CDR1 is DFQATT and CDR2 SNEGSKA (reference sequence). The CDR3 totals 18 residues. This CDR3 is CSASRPGLAGGGGETQYF. DNA for the CDR3: TGCAGTGCTAGCAGGCCGGGACTAGCGGGAGGAGGGGGAGAGACCCAGTACTTC.

In its sample, this clonotype was seen a few times. V usage is TRBV11-1 and J usage is TRBJ2-1, with TRBD2 identical over 9 bases. Trimming cost V 3 bases and J 7 bases; bases outside gene matches: 13. CDR3 length equals 17 residues. Germline V gene data show CDR1 as SGHAT and CDR2 as FQDESV (reference sequence). The CDR3 DNA is TGTGCCAGCAGCTTCGTTTCGGGGCTAGCGGGGACTAATGAGCAGTTCTTC. This translates into CASSFVSGLAGTNEQFF.

A single count supports this clonotype. A clone one base away is much larger, so this may be a read error. This chain connects TRBV27 to TRBJ1-5, with a possible D match to TRBD1 (6 bases). CDR3 length: 14 residues. Germline CDR1 and CDR2: MNHEY and SMNVEV (reference sequence). The CDR3 DNA is TGTACCAGCACCCCGGGACACCTAACGGAGCCCCAGCATTTT. Its protein is CTSTPGHLTEPQHF.

The chain employs TRBV7-7 and TRBJ1-1; a possible D gene is TRBD1 (6 bases). Germline-derived CDR1 and CDR2 are SSHAT and FNYEAQ (reference sequence). Between the trimmed V and J ends, which lost 5 bases and 4 bases, there was a span of 14 bases. This CDR3 has 14 residues. This chain's CDR3 is CASSPVGGGTEAFF. CDR3 coding DNA: TGTGCCAGCAGCCCCGTAGGGGGTGGCACTGAAGCTTTCTTT.

This clonotype was counted at least ten times. This chain links TRBV29-1 with TRBJ1-1, with 8 bases lining up with TRBD1. J was trimmed by 5 bases and V by 4 bases; bases with no gene match: 6. The CDR3 length is 13 residues. CDR1 and CDR2 from the germline V gene are SQVTM and ANQGSEA. Written as DNA, the CDR3 is TGCAGCGTTGCCCCCACAGGGGGTACTGAAGCTTTCTTT. Its protein product is CSVAPTGGTEAFF.

The gene calls are TRBV5-4 and TRBJ2-3; either TRBD1 or TRBD2 may supply D (5 bases each). CDR3 length: 17 residues. Germline-derived CDR1 and CDR2 are SGHNT and YYREEE (reference sequence). Trimming cost V 3 bases and J 0 bases, with 17 bases left between them. CDR3 residues: CASSWGILGQSTDTQYF. The CDR3 DNA follows: TGTGCCAGCAGCTGGGGGATTTTGGGGCAAAGCACAGATACGCAGTATTTT.

This clonotype has a count of ten or more. This chain connects TRBV4-2 to TRBJ2-3; 9 bases fit TRBD2. The ends lost 0 bases at V and 2 bases at J; junction bases unmatched: 3. This CDR3 contains 16 residues. Germline V gene sequence: CDR1 LGHNA, CDR2 YNFKEQ. CDR3 nucleotides: TGTGCCAGCAGCCAAGACCTAGCGGGAATCACAGATACGCAGTATTTT. The encoded protein is CASSQDLAGITDTQYF.

This clonotype occurred many times. V is TRBV3-1 and J is TRBJ2-1; possible D gene TRBD2, 5 bases. Per germline, CDR1 LGHDT and CDR2 YNNKEL (reference sequence). Trimming removed 3 bases at V and 3 bases at J, with 15 bases between. The CDR3 covers 16 residues. CDR3 coding DNA: TGTGCCAGCAGCCAGGCCCTATTTAGCGACTACAATGAGCAGTTCTTC. Encoded protein: CASSQALFSDYNEQFF.

In this sample, this clonotype turned up many times. The V gene is TRBV7-8, the J gene TRBJ2-3, with 11 bases that match TRBD2. V lost 1 base, J lost 6 bases, and 9 bases stayed unmatched. The germline V gene encodes CDR1 SGHVS and CDR2 FQNEAQ. This CDR3 comprises 17 residues. In DNA, the CDR3 is TGTGCCAGCAGCTTAGTGCTAGCGGGAGGTGACCTGGATACGCAGTATTTT. Protein sequence: CASSLVLAGGDLDTQYF.

Many counts were recorded for this clonotype. V gene TRBV5-1 combines with J gene TRBJ2-6, with D unresolved. Between the trimmed V and J ends, which lost 2 bases and 0 bases, there was a span of 12 bases. Germline-derived CDR1 and CDR2 are SGHRS and YFSETQ. The CDR3 consists of 17 residues. The CDR3 protein is CASSFLDGRSGANVLTF. The CDR3 coding sequence is TGCGCCAGCAGCTTCCTAGACGGGCGCTCTGGGGCCAACGTCCTGACTTTC.

In this sample, this clonotype turned up many times. V usage is TRBV7-9 and J usage is TRBJ2-7; 7 positions match TRBD2. The J segment lost 2 bases and the V segment lost 5 bases, leaving 9 bases of the junction unmatched. CDR1 is SEHNR, CDR2 FQNEAQ, per germline (reference sequence). The CDR3 has 15 amino acids. CDR3 sequence reads: CASSPSGGFPYEQYF. The DNA for the CDR3 is TGTGCCAGCAGCCCGTCGGGGGGATTTCCCTACGAGCAGTACTTC.

This clonotype came up many times. V is TRBV5-1 and J is TRBJ2-7; TRBD1 aligns across 8 bases. Germline V CDR1 and CDR2: SGHRS, YFSETQ. CDR3 length equals 11 residues. Trimming at V came to 4 bases and at J to 9 bases, leaving 3 bases not matched to a gene. The CDR3 sequence: CASSHGTGQYF. The CDR3 DNA reads as TGCGCCAGCAGCCACGGGACAGGGCAGTACTTC.

In its sample, this clonotype was seen many times. The CDR3 DNA is TGCGCCAGCACCAAGGCCGGGAGCCGGAAGAATGAGCAGTTCTTC. Translated, it gives CASTKAGSRKNEQFF. This rearrangement joins TRBV5-1 to TRBJ2-1; D is perhaps TRBD2 (6 bases). This CDR3 is built from 15 residues. Trimming pared 6 bases from V and 7 bases from J, leaving 20 bases between. CDR1 is SGHRS, CDR2 YFSETQ, per germline. The whole variable domain, remainder taken from reference TRBV5-1 and TRBJ2-1, is KAGVTQTPRYLIKTRGQQVTLSCSPISGHRSVSWYQQTPGQGLQFLFEYFSETQRNKGNFPGRFSGRQFSNSRSEMNVSTLELGDSALYLCASTKAGSRKNEQFFGPGTRLTVL.

This clonotype showed up many times. The J gene is TRBJ2-3, the V gene TRBV7-3; D is unresolved. Trimming took 2 bases from V and 4 from J, leaving 10 bases between them. Germline-derived CDR1 and CDR2 are SGHTA and FQGTGA. The CDR3 totals 14 residues. For the CDR3, the DNA is TGTGCCAGCAGCTTAGCCACCGGATCAGATACGCAGTATTTT. It translates to CASSLATGSDTQYF.

Ten or more counts support this clonotype. This chain joins TRBV29-1 and TRBJ2-7; tentative D call: TRBD2 (5 bases). CDR3 size: 11 residues. Between the trimmed V and J ends, which lost 8 bases and 4 bases, there was a span of 12 bases. The V gene's germline CDR1 is SQVTM and CDR2 ANQGSEA. The CDR3, as DNA: TGCAGCACTAGAGAGGGTTACGAGCAGTACTTC. Translated, it gives CSTREGYEQYF.

This clonotype has ten or more counts. The chain recombines TRBV10-3 with TRBJ2-3; 10 bases match TRBD2. CDR3 length: 17 residues. The trim removed 6 bases at V and 0 bases at J, leaving 9 bases unmatched. The germline V gene has CDR1 ENHRY and CDR2 SYGVKD. The CDR3 sequence is CAIRQELAGSSTDTQYF. CDR3 coding DNA: TGTGCCATCAGACAGGAACTAGCGGGGAGTAGCACAGATACGCAGTATTTT.

V gene TRBV5-1 combines with J gene TRBJ2-7; TRBD1 agrees at 8 bases. V lost 3 bases and J lost 5; bases outside the gene matches: 7. Germline CDR1 and CDR2: SGHRS and YFSETQ. The CDR3 extends over 14 amino acids. This CDR3 is CASSYDRGKDEQYF. The CDR3 bases are TGCGCCAGCAGCTATGACAGGGGCAAGGACGAGCAGTACTTC.

This clonotype was counted at least ten times. The rearrangement joins TRBV29-1 to TRBJ2-5, with D unclear. Germline values: CDR1 SQVTM, CDR2 ANQGSEA. Deletions cut 4 bases from V and 3 bases from J, with 9 bases between. The CDR3 is 12 amino acids. DNA of the CDR3: TGCAGCGTTGGAGGCGGAGAAGAGACCCAGTACTTC. As protein: CSVGGGEETQYF.

In its sample, this clonotype was seen many times. The chain combines TRBV14 with TRBJ2-1; 12 bases align to TRBD2. Per germline, CDR1 SGHDN and CDR2 FVKESK. V lost 5 bases, J lost 4 bases, and 3 bases stayed unmatched. The CDR3 spans 15 residues. The CDR3: CASSTSGGIYNEQFF. The DNA of the CDR3 is TGTGCCAGCAGCACTAGCGGGGGGATTTACAATGAGCAGTTCTTC.

The sample holds many counts of this clonotype. The rearrangement uses TRBV5-5 and TRBJ2-7; D perhaps matches TRBD1 (5 bases). The CDR3 is 14 amino acids. The V end lost 1 base, the J end lost 2 bases, and 10 bases lay between the germline ends. Germline assignment: CDR1 SGHKS and CDR2 YYEKEE (reference sequence). CDR3 DNA: TGTGCCAGCAGCTTGACAGGCGCCCCCTACGAGCAGTACTTC. Translating it yields CASSLTGAPYEQYF.

This clonotype was observed at least ten times. This chain connects TRBV20-1 to TRBJ2-3; 11 bases are shared with TRBD1. Germline V gene lookup returns CDR1 DFQATT and CDR2 SNEGSKA (reference sequence). The CDR3 extends over 14 amino acids. J lost 3 bases, V lost 6 bases, and 5 bases had no gene match. As DNA, the CDR3 is TGCAGTGCCCCGGGACAGGGGGGAACAGATACGCAGTATTTT. Translated: CSAPGQGGTDTQYF.

This clonotype was observed many times. The rearrangement links TRBV5-1 to TRBJ2-1; no reliable D call. CDR1 and CDR2 (germline): SGHRS, YFSETQ. Trimming left V 0 bases short and J 5 bases short, with 6 bases between. This CDR3 has 13 residues. CDR3: CASSLAPDNEQFF. The DNA of the CDR3 is TGCGCCAGCAGCTTGGCGCCCGACAATGAGCAGTTCTTC.

This clonotype was counted at least ten times. The CDR3 loop reads CASSRTGGEGQPQHF. The CDR3 region has the DNA TGTGCCAGCAGCCGGACAGGGGGAGAGGGTCAGCCCCAGCATTTT. The genes are TRBV5-5 and TRBJ1-5, with 10 bases lining up with TRBD1. Germline V gene sequence: CDR1 SGHKS, CDR2 YYEKEE (reference sequence). The length of the CDR3 is 15 residues. The junction had 7 bases not matched to a gene; V was cut back by 4 bases and J by 6 bases.

This clonotype was picked up a small number of times. The CDR3 bases are TGTGCCAGCAACCCTCCGGCAGGGGGCCATTCGAACACTGAAGCTTTCTTT. It encodes CASNPPAGGHSNTEAFF. The J gene is TRBJ1-1, the V gene TRBV28; TRBD1 matches 8 bases. The V gene end was trimmed by 7 bases and the J gene end by 1 base; junction bases not matched to a gene: 14. Germline-derived CDR1 and CDR2 are MDHEN and SYDVKM. The CDR3 has 17 residues. Looking up the rest from reference TRBV28 and TRBJ1-1 gives the full variable domain: DVKVTQSSRYLVKRTGEKVFLECVQDMDHENMFWYRQDPGLGLRLIYFSYDVKMKEKGDIPEGYSVSREKKERFSLILESASTNQTSMYLCASNPPAGGHSNTEAFFGQGTRLTVV.

This clonotype was detected a few times. The chain joins TRBV15 to TRBJ2-3; 8 bases map to TRBD1. In germline, CDR1 is LNHNV, CDR2 YYDKDF (reference sequence). With 0 bases clipped from V and 4 bases from J, the junction kept 6 bases outside the gene matches. This CDR3 has 16 amino acids. The CDR3 loop is CATSRDWTGSSDTQYF. As DNA, the CDR3 is TGTGCCACCAGCAGAGATTGGACAGGGAGTTCAGATACGCAGTATTTT.

This clonotype was counted many times. The rearrangement uses TRBV3-1 and TRBJ1-5; 11 bases agree with TRBD1. The V and J ends lost 4 bases and 7 bases, in that order; junction bases with no gene match: 6. The CDR3 contains 15 residues. Germline CDR1 is LGHDT and CDR2 is YNNKEL (reference sequence). This chain's CDR3 is CASSPGQGVRQPQHF. DNA for the CDR3: TGTGCCAGCAGCCCGGGACAGGGGGTACGGCAGCCCCAGCATTTT.